Listed below are T cell receptor beta chains from one sample, sequenced in a study of blood T cell repertoires in COVID-19. Method: immunoSEQ multiplex PCR; TCRdb's copy keeps in-frame clones and lacks some. Here the sample spans 120,000 to 150,000 clones, around four fifths being singletons. The source material was PBMCs or T cells enriched from blood (not recorded which). Receptor source: a woman aged 40 to 50 who had recovered from COVID-19. Both conserved end residues are part of each CDR3. A D gene is named only where the DNA matches it firmly. Some rows mark clone size as missing; the rest say once, few, many or name a class of expanded clone.

>.|.|TRBJ1-4|TRBV30
CAWSVKSTGRNEKLFF
TGTGCCTGGAGTGTAAAGTCGACAGGCCGTAATGAAAAACTGTTTTTT
>.|.|TRBJ2-3|TRBV7-8
CASRDGLDTQYF
TGTGCCAGCAGAGATGGGCTTGATACGCAGTATTTT
>.|.|TRBJ2-1|TRBV19
CASSISGQSYNEQFF
TGTGCCAGTAGTATAAGTGGACAGTCCTACAATGAGCAGTTCTTC
>few|TRBD2|TRBJ2-3|TRBV2
CASSEASGTNTDTQYF
TGTGCCAGCAGTGAAGCTTCCGGGACTAACACAGATACGCAGTATTTT
>few|TRBD1|TRBJ1-6|TRBV6-5
CASGYQGANSPLHF
TGTGCCAGCGGATACCAGGGGGCTAATTCACCCCTCCACTTT
>.|TRBD1|TRBJ1-2|TRBV19
CASSLQTGTGRNGYTF
TGTGCCAGTAGTCTACAAACCGGGACAGGGCGAAATGGCTACACCTTC
>.|.|TRBJ2-7|TRBV7-9
CASTPDYSYEQYF
TGTGCCAGCACTCCCGACTACTCCTACGAGCAGTACTTC
>.|TRBD1|TRBJ1-1|TRBV27
CASSPLAGGYDEAFF
TGTGCCAGCAGCCCACTGGCAGGGGGTTACGATGAAGCTTTCTTT
>.|.|TRBJ1-2|TRBV7-8
CASSSRGSLYGYTF
TGTGCCAGCAGCTCCCGGGGGTCCCTCTATGGCTACACCTTC
>.|.|TRBJ1-5|TRBV6-6
CASSEQGDSRQPQHF
TGTGCCAGCAGCGAACAGGGTGATAGTAGACAGCCCCAGCATTTT
>.|.|TRBJ1-1|TRBV7-9
CASSTEVMYTEAFF
TGTGCCAGCAGTACGGAGGTAATGTACACTGAAGCTTTCTTT
>.|TRBD2|TRBJ2-1|TRBV28
CASSLGMSGTPGFF
TGTGCCAGCAGTTTAGGAATGAGCGGGACTCCCGGGTTCTTC
>.|TRBD2|TRBJ2-1|TRBV18
CASSPQFSGSYNEQFF
TGTGCCAGCTCACCACAATTTAGCGGGAGCTACAATGAGCAGTTCTTC
>.|.|TRBJ1-1|TRBV10-2
CASTAASEAFEAFF
TGCGCCAGCACGGCGGCTTCGGAAGCTTTTGAAGCTTTCTTT
>.|TRBD1|TRBJ2-3|TRBV11-3
CASSRDRVTDTQYF
TGTGCCAGCAGCCGGGACAGAGTCACAGATACGCAGTATTTT
>once|.|TRBJ2-1|TRBV5-6
CASSLRGSSYNEQFF
TGTGCCAGCAGCTTGAGGGGTAGCTCCTACAATGAGCAGTTCTTC
>.|.|TRBJ1-6|TRBV3-1/TRBV3-2
CASSQVRGGNSPLHF
TGTGCCAGCAGCCAAGTCAGGGGCGGTAATTCACCCCTCCACTTT
>.|TRBD2|TRBJ2-3|TRBV29-1
CSVEDYPFGAGNSTDTQYF
TGCAGCGTTGAAGATTACCCTTTCGGAGCGGGGAATAGCACAGATACGCAGTATTTT
>.|.|TRBJ1-3|TRBV7-7
CASSTEPGPGNTIYF
TGTGCTAGCAGCACAGAACCAGGTCCCGGAAACACCATATATTTT
>.|.|TRBJ1-3|TRBV6-5
CASSLGLFSGNTIYF
TGTGCCAGCAGCTTGGGACTTTTCTCTGGAAACACCATATATTTT
>.|TRBD1|TRBJ2-1|TRBV29-1
CSVRTGRGINEQFF
TGCAGCGTTAGGACAGGGCGAGGAATCAATGAGCAGTTCTTC
>.|.|TRBJ2-2|TRBV7-3
CASYLTGSNTGELFF
TGTGCCAGCTACCTAACAGGCTCCAACACCGGGGAGCTGTTTTTT
>once|.|TRBJ1-1|TRBV5-4
CASSWGRSMNTEAFF
TGTGCCAGCAGCTGGGGGAGGAGCATGAACACTGAAGCTTTCTTT
>.|TRBD2|TRBJ2-1|TRBV4-2
CASSQWEASGNEQFF
TGTGCCAGCAGCCAATGGGAAGCTAGCGGAAATGAGCAGTTCTTC
>.|TRBD2|TRBJ2-7|TRBV4-1
CASSQSTGLGGLEQYF
TGCGCCAGCAGCCAGAGCACAGGACTAGGCGGTCTCGAGCAGTACTTC
>.|.|TRBJ1-5|TRBV6-5
CASSRLGQIVEPQHF
TGTGCCAGCAGCCGCCTCGGACAGATCGTTGAGCCCCAGCATTTT
>few|TRBD1|TRBJ2-3|TRBV9
CASSVVEQGNTQYF
TGTGCCAGCAGCGTAGTCGAACAGGGGAATACGCAGTATTTT
>.|.|TRBJ1-2|TRBV3-1/TRBV3-2
CASSQVGRGGDGYTF
TGTGCCAGCAGCCAAGTGGGCAGAGGAGGCGATGGCTACACCTTC
>.|TRBD1|TRBJ2-1|TRBV19
CASSIYRGQYNEQFF
TGTGCCAGTAGTATATACAGGGGACAGTACAATGAGCAGTTCTTC
>.|.|TRBJ2-7|TRBV11-2
CASSLDVGSYEQYF
TGTGCCAGCAGCTTAGACGTCGGCTCCTACGAGCAGTACTTC
>.|TRBD1|TRBJ2-3|TRBV23-1
CASSQTGTGGTDTQYF
TGCGCCAGCAGTCAAACCGGGACAGGGGGCACAGATACGCAGTATTTT
>.|TRBD2|TRBJ2-1|TRBV7-9
CASSHAGTSGGNYNEQFF
TGTGCCAGCAGCCATGCCGGGACTAGCGGGGGGAACTACAATGAGCAGTTCTTC
>.|TRBD1|TRBJ1-6|TRBV2
CASSEDRGRDPLHF
TGTGCCAGCAGTGAAGACAGGGGAAGGGACCCCCTCCACTTT
>.|TRBD1|TRBJ1-1|TRBV6-5
CASSRTGGNTEAFF
TGTGCCAGCAGTAGGACAGGGGGGAACACTGAAGCTTTCTTT
>.|TRBD2|TRBJ2-2|TRBV2
CASSEKRGITGELFF
TGTGCCAGCAGTGAAAAGCGGGGGATCACCGGGGAGCTGTTTTTT
>.|TRBD2|TRBJ2-1|TRBV18
CASSPRAGPPHEQFF
TGTGCCAGCTCACCGAGAGCGGGACCCCCCCATGAGCAGTTCTTC
>.|.|TRBJ2-1|TRBV14
CASSHLSNEQFF
TGTGCCAGCAGCCACCTATCCAATGAGCAGTTCTTC
>.|.|TRBJ1-6|TRBV30
CAWSGATHSPLHF
TGTGCCTGGAGTGGGGCTACCCATTCACCCCTCCACTTT
>.|TRBD1|TRBJ2-7|TRBV7-9
CASSSSQGAAYEQYF
TGTGCCAGCAGCTCCTCCCAGGGGGCAGCCTACGAGCAGTACTTC
>.|.|TRBJ1-2|TRBV4-1
CASSHAGVDGYTF
TGCGCCAGCAGCCATGCAGGGGTTGATGGCTACACCTTC
>.|TRBD1|TRBJ2-1|TRBV7-3
CASSNRQGNEQFF
TGTGCCAGCAGCAATCGACAGGGGAATGAGCAGTTCTTC